The source of this T cell receptor beta chain is a study of blood T cells in healthy people across ages (dated by TCRdb to about 2015). Concerning the study at large: In model experiments, roughly one uniquely barcoded TCR beta cDNA molecule per two T cells was captured by template switching. Age-related changes in TCR beta repertoire diversity were measured in the study by deep sequencing normalized with unique cDNA molecular identifiers. Four age groups were formed from the donors: young (average approximately 15 years), middle-aged (more than 35), aged (62) and long-lived (82). To avoid experimental bias, donors of different ages were distributed randomly across sequencing lanes. The study analyzed two additional independent replicas of 1 million unique cDNA reads from the same blood draw for two donors, one aged 18 to 30 and one aged 80 or older. Beyond this particular receptor, the publication reports: The CMV infection status of donors was not known, potentially confounding age-related changes in expanded clonotypes. The percentage of naive T cells measured by flow cytometry correlated strongly with observed TCR beta diversity. Conclusive comparison of naive and antigen-experienced compartments was prevented by the profiling of bulk unsorted PBMCs. Observed TCR beta diversity per million T cells fell roughly linearly with age, and a significant reduction was already apparent by age around 44. Estimates of total diversity based on one million sequenced T cells were regarded as lower bounds and as underestimates. Compared with the aged group, the long-lived group had more naive CD4+ T cells, fewer expanded clones and increased TCR diversity, suggesting age selection.

The CDR3, cysteine through phenylalanine, is 12 amino acids long. Only the CDR3 region is kept as DNA, spanning 36 bases read in frame from base 1. This clonotype was counted between two and nine times. Its recognized antigen is unknown. The junction differs from germline at one of its ends, possibly a read error. The 35 to 40 donors, aged 6 to 90 years, were systemically healthy Caucasian individuals from Russia. About 9.8 milliliters of peripheral blood were drawn from each donor into EDTA-treated Vacutainer tubes. Ficoll-Paque density-gradient centrifugation was used to isolate PBMCs, with at least 6 million per sample. Trizol reagent was used to extract total RNA from PBMCs, with at least 6 micrograms per sample. The percentages of naive CD45RAhigh/CD27high T cells were determined by flow cytometry on a PBMC aliquot from every donor. The method behind the library was 5' RACE. Sequencing was carried out with an Illumina HiSeq 2500. The second PCR ran for about 7 to 11 cycles and used a J-beta primer mix along with a sample-barcoded 5' primer. A template-switch 5' adaptor carrying 12 random nucleotides introduced a unique molecular identifier onto each TCR beta cDNA molecule. At least 2.5 million CDR3-containing paired-end reads were obtained from each sample. All of the RNA was converted into first-strand cDNA using the Mint cDNA synthesis kit, with a TRBC-specific oligonucleotide serving as the primer. After uracil-DNA glycosylase treatment, a first 18-cycle PCR used universal primers M1SS and BC2_uni_R on all cDNA. Turning to the authors' computational methods: Each sample was normalized by randomly selecting 1 million high-quality reads, each carrying a distinct molecular identifier. Instead of being binned into consensus sequences, reads that shared molecular identifiers were thrown out. CDR3 identification, clonotype clustering and error correction used MiTCR with a Q25 quality threshold and the strictest error-elimination algorithm. Lower-bound total TCR beta diversity was estimated with a nonparametric unseen species model using Euler transformation. TCRdb trimmed public reads at Q25 via fastp, called clones via MiXCR and kept in-frame beta chains. Duplicate CDR3 protein sequences are folded into a single record with the most common DNA and genes. What appears here as the V and J calls and clone size reflects TCRdb's work, not the paper's. The sample table shows 850,000 to 1,100,000 distinct CDR3 sequences, and 35% to 40% are seen once. 10% to 15% of the sample comes from the top ten.

Sample: blood. This receptor was identified in a man between 18 and 29 years old in good health. The chain employs TRBV12-3 or TRBV12-4 and TRBJ1-4; no D gene is confidently identified. The CDR3 protein: CASSLWGEQLFF. Here is the DNA: TGTGCCAGCAGTTTGTGGGGTGAACAACTGTTTTTT.